Included here is one T cell receptor (beta chain) sequence, with context. Time point: inflamed ileum from the surgical specimen. The data were produced by immunoSEQ multiplex PCR, yet TCRdb's version contains in-frame clones alone and is incomplete. The profile shows approximately 16,000 clones, 80% to 95% of them singletons. This sample stems from a study of T cell repertoires in ileal Crohn's disease. The source is an adult with Crohn's disease. Sequencing was done on a sample of ileal tissue.

The CDR3 DNA reads TGTGCCAGCAGCTTAGGGGGTTCGTCGGGCTACACCTTC. Translation: CASSLGGSSGYTF. V gene TRBV7-2 combines with J gene TRBJ1-2, with D uncertain. CDR1 SGHTA and CDR2 FQGNSA come from the germline V gene. The germline V and J ends were trimmed by 1 base and 8 bases, with 11 bases remaining between them. The CDR3 covers 13 residues. Drawing the rest from reference TRBV7-2 and TRBJ1-2, the complete variable domain is GAGVSQSPSNKVTEKGKDVELRCDPISGHTALYWYRQSLGQGLEFLIYFQGNSAPDKSGLPSDRFSAERTGGSVSTLTIQRTQQEDSAVYLCASSLGGSSGYTFGSGTRLTVV.